One T cell receptor beta chain is described in this entry. The target antigen is unknown. The donors were members of the approximately 110-subject validation cohort (separate from the roughly 700-subject first cohort). Repertoires were generated with immunoSEQ multiplex PCR, while TCRdb's copy carries only in-frame clones and drops some. In the table there are 80,000 to 100,000 clones, approximately 90% of which are singletons. Germline CDR1 reads SGHRS; CDR2 reads YFSETQ. With V trimmed by 0 bases and J by 2 bases, 10 bases remained unmatched. The CDR3 consists of 18 residues. The sample comes from a study of cytomegalovirus exposure and HLA in healthy donors. Overall study findings and caveats: That first-cohort TCR clusters tended to co-occur in the 95 to 150 validation repertoires was found in a later analysis.

What was sequenced was PBMCs. The rearrangement uses TRBV5-1 and TRBJ2-7; 11 bases match TRBD2. This clonotype was sampled from a man under 40 in good health and CMV-seronegative. The CDR3 reads CASSLVWTSGQGAYEQYF. Written as DNA, the CDR3 is TGCGCCAGCAGCTTGGTTTGGACTAGCGGGCAGGGGGCCTACGAGCAGTACTTC.